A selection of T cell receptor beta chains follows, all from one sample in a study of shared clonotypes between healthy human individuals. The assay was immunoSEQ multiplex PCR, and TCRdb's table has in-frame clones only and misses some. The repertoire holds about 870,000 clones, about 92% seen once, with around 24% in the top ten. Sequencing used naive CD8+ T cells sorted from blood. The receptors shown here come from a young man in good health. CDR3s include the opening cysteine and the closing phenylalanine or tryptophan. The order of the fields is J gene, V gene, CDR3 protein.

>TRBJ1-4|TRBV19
CASSSSRDGNEKLFF
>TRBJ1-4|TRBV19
CASRLGQARGNEKLFF
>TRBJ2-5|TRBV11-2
CASSNSDETQYF
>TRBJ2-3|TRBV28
CASSFRPNTDTQYF
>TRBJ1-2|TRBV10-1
CASRGTGSYGYTF
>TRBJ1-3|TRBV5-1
CASGQGAMENTIYF
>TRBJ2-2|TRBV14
CASSQDEGWELFF
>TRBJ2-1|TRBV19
CASRSSGSGAYNEQFF
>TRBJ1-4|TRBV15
CATSPRGTTNEKLFF
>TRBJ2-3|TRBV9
CASSAVRGGLSFPRDTQYF
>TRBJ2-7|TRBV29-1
CSVRSGNTYEQYF
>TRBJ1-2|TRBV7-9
CASSTGSGYTF
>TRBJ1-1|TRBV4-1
CASSPGQGEAFF
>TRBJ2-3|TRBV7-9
CASSPGTGTQYF
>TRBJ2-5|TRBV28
CASSLYTGTNEETQYF
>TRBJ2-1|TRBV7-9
CASSQDGSSYNEQFF
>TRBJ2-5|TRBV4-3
CASSQDQTGETQYF
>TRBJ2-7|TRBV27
CASSPSRGAYEQYF
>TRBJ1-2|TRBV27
CASSFQDYGYTF
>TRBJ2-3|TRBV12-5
CASGFSRGTDTQYF
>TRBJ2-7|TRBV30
CAWEVGRGYEQYF
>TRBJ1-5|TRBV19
CASSIEGPSNQPQHF
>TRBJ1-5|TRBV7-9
CASSLFGQPQHF
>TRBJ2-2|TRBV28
CASSLPGQGGTGELFF
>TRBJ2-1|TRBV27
CASSPEEGIYNEQFF
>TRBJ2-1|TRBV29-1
CSARDYLSYNEQFF
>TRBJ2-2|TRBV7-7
CASSAARGVTSGDIYGELFF
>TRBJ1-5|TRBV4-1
CASSQDEGSSNQPQHF
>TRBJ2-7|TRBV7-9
CASSLDGSYEQYF
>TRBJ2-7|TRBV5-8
CASSLGGGTAYEQYF
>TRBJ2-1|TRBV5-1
CASSLLGTSGTSYNEQFF
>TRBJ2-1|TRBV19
CASSPGSGLAAYNEQFF
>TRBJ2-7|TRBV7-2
CASSLAQTYEQYF
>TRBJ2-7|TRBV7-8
CASRLAVATYEQYF
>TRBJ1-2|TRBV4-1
CASSGRVAYGYTF
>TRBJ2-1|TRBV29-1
CSVVGPGNEQFF
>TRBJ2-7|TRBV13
CASSQFGAYEQYF
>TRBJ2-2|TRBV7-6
CASSLPAGDASGELFF
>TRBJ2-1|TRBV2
CAGRRTGGPNEQFF
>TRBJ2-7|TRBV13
CASSLALDPYEQYF
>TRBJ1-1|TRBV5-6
CATRLYPGDTEAFF
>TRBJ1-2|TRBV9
CASSVAEMYGYTF
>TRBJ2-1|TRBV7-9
CASSPGTSGRPNEQFF
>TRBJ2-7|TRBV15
CATSRTRDRANEQYF
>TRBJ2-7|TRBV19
CASSMVAGSSYEQYF
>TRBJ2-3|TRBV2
CASSEKTSVVNTDTQYF
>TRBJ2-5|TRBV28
CASSLGAGDGEETQYF
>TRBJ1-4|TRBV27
CASAPGQGTSRLFF
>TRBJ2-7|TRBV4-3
CASSQYQGAGEQYF
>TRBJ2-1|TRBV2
CASKGGYNEQFF
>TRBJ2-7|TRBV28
CASCSSGRSYEQYF
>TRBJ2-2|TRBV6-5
CASGDTGELFF
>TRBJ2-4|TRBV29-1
CSVTSGMKNIQYF
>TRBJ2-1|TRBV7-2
CASRKLGDNEQFF
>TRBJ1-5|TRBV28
CASSLQEYSNQPQHF
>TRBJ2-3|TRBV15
CATSRTASGSGATDTQYF